The subject of this entry is one T cell receptor beta chain. The method was immunoSEQ multiplex PCR; TCRdb's version includes in-frame clones alone and lacks a portion of them. The sample lists roughly 80,000 clones, approximately 89% occurring once. The data derive from a study of blood T cell repertoires in COVID-19. At the level of the study: Whether acute or convalescent, the COVID-19 samples came from the United States, Italy and Spain.

The TCR comes from a man aged 45-60 years with COVID-19, enrolled during active disease. Material for sequencing was peripheral blood.

The chain's CDR3 is CASSLREGTYGYTF. In DNA form, the CDR3 reads TGTGCCAGCAGCCTCAGGGAGGGCACCTATGGCTACACCTTC. The chain combines TRBV6-5 with TRBJ1-2, with D possibly being TRBD1 (5 bases). V was pared by 6 bases and J by 4 bases, with 15 bases between. The germline gives CDR1 MNHEY, CDR2 SVGAGI. This CDR3 region has 14 residues.